One T cell receptor beta chain is described in this entry. Its matching antigen is unknown. The source of the sample is a study of cytomegalovirus exposure and HLA in healthy donors. General study results and limits: Researchers reported in a later analysis that a missense DCLRE1C variant was tied to TCR beta V- and J-gene trimming. HLA alleles were associated with 15,000 to 20,000 TCR beta sequences in a later analysis at 0.05 false discovery rate.

Vbeta (60) and Jbeta (13) primers were used in the PCR. Profiled with immunoSEQ multiplex PCR; TCRdb holds only in-frame clones, not every one. The data show about 120,000 clones, roughly 79% seen once. This CDR3 spans 14 amino acids. V lost 4 bases, J lost 8 bases, and 17 bases lay in between. CDR1 and CDR2 from the germline V gene are MNHNS and SASEGT. Healthy bone marrow donors made up the donor group. This TCR came from a woman younger than 35 in good health and CMV-seronegative. J is TRBJ1-2 and V is TRBV6-1; D perhaps matches TRBD1 (6 bases). Sample: PBMCs. CDR3 coding DNA: TGTGCCAGCAGTGGTACAGGGAACGGGGTGGGCTACACCTTC. It translates to CASSGTGNGVGYTF.